This TCR beta chain was identified in a study of blood T cell repertoires in COVID-19. As for the study in general: Acute and convalescent COVID-19 specimens originated in the United States, Italy and Spain. The cDNA or gDNA used as material had been derived from T cells, B-cell-depleted T cells, or PBMCs.

In the original processing: The authors estimated nucleated cell counts from reference gene primer amplification. Generated by immunoSEQ multiplex PCR, the TCRdb table keeps only in-frame clones and is missing some. V, J and clone size reflect that table, while D and trimming were determined from the DNA. The sample records about 260,000 clones, 91% being singletons. Seattle patients were enrolled while actively infected and followed longitudinally. Trimming shortened V by 2 bases and J by 3 bases, and 14 bases separated the two germline ends. The CDR3 runs to 15 residues. The germline CDR1 and CDR2 sequences are SGHDT and YYEEEE.

The sequence was obtained from a person aged 18-35 years with COVID-19, enrolled during active disease. The genes are TRBV5-6 and TRBJ2-5; D is possibly TRBD1 (5 bases). The sequenced sample was peripheral blood. The CDR3 reads CASSFLRVIKETQYF. The CDR3 coding sequence is TGTGCCAGCAGCTTTCTCAGGGTAATTAAAGAGACCCAGTACTTC.